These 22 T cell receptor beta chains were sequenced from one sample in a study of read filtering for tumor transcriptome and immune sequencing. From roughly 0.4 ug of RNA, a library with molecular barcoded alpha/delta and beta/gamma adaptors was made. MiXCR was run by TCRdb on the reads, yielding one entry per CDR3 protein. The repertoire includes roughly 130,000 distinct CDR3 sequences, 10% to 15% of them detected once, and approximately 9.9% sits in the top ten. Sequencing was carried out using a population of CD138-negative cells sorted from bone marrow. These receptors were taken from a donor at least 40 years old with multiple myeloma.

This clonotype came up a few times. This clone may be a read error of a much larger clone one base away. This CDR3 is CASSPSGRSTEAFF. The CDR3 DNA follows: TGTGCCAGCTCACCTTCGGGGCGGAGCACTGAAGCTTTCTTT. This chain joins TRBV18 and TRBJ1-1; TRBD1 might be the D (5 bases). The CDR3 is made up of 14 amino acids. CDR1 is KGHSH and CDR2 is LQKENI in the germline V gene. V lost 3 bases to trimming and J lost 4 bases, with 12 bases between them.

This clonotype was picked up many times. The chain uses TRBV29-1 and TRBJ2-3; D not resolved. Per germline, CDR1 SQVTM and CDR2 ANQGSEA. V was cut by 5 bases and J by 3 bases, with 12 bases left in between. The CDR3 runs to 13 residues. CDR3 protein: CSVSTGRTDTQYF. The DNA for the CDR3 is TGCAGCGTTTCGACCGGGCGGACAGATACGCAGTATTTT.

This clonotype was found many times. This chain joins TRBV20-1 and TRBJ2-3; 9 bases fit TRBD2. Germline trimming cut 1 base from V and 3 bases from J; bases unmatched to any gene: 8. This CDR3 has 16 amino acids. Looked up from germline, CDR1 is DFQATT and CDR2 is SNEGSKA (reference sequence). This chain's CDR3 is CSARVSGGRATDTQYF. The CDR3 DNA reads TGCAGTGCTAGAGTTTCTGGCGGGAGGGCGACAGATACGCAGTATTTT.

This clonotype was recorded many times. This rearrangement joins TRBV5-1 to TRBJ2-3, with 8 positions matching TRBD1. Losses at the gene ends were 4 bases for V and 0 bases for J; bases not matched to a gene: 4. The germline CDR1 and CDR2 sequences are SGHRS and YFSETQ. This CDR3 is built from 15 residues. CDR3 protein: CASSGGQGSTDTQYF. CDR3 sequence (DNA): TGCGCCAGCAGCGGCGGACAGGGAAGCACAGATACGCAGTATTTT.

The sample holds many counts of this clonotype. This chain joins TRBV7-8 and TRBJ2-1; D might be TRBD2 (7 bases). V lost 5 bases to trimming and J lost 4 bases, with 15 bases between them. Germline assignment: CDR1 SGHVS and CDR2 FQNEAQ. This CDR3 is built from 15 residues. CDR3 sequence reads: CASSGGAGPYNEQFF. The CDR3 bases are TGTGCCAGCAGCGGGGGGGCTGGGCCTTACAATGAGCAGTTCTTC.

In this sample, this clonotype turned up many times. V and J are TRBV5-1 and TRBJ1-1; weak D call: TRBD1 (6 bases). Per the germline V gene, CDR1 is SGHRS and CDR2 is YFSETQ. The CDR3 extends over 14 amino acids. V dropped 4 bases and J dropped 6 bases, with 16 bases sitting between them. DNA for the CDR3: TGCGCCAGCAGCGTAGGGGACATCCTCCCTGAAGCTTTCTTT. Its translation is CASSVGDILPEAFF.

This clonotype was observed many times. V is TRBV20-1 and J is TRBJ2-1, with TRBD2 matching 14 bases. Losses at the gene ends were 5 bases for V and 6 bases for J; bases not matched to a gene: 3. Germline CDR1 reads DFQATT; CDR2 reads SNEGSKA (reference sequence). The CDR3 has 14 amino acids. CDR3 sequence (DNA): TGCAGTGCTGGGACTAGCGGGAGATTCAATGAGCAGTTCTTC. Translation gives CSAGTSGRFNEQFF.

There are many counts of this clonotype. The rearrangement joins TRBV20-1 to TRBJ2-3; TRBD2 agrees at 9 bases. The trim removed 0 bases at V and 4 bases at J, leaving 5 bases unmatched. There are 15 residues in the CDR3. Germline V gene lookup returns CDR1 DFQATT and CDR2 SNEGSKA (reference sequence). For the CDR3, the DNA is TGCAGTGCTAGAGAGGGTAGCGGGGGTGCAGATACGCAGTATTTT. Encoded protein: CSAREGSGGADTQYF.

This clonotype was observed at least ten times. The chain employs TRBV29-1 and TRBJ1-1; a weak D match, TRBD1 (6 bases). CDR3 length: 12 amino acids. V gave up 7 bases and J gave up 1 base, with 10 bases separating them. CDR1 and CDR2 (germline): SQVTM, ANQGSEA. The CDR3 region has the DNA TGCAGCGCGGGGGCAGGGAACACTGAAGCTTTCTTT. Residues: CSAGAGNTEAFF. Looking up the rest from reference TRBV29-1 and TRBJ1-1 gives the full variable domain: SAVISQKPSRDICQRGTSLTIQCQVDSQVTMMFWYRQQPGQSLTLIATANQGSEATYESGFVIDKFPISRPNLTFSTLTVSNMSPEDSSIYLCSAGAGNTEAFFGQGTRLTVV.

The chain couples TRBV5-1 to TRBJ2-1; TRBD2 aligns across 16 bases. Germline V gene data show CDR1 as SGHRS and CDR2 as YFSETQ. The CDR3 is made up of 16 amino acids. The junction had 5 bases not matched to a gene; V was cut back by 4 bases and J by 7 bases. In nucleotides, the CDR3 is TGCGCCAGCAGCCCCGGGACTAGCGGGAGGGGGAATGAGCAGTTCTTC. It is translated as CASSPGTSGRGNEQFF.

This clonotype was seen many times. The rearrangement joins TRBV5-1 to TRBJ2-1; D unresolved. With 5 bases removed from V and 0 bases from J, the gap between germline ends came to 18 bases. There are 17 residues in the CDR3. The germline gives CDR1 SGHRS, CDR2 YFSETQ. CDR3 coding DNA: TGCGCCAGCAGTCCCTCCGGACGATCGAGCTCCTACAATGAGCAGTTCTTC. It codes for CASSPSGRSSSYNEQFF.

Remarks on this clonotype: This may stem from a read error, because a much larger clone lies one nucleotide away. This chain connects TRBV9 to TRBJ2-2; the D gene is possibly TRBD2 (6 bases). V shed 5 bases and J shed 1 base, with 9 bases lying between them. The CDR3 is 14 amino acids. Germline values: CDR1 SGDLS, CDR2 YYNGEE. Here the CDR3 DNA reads TGTGCCAGCAGAGTGGGAGGGAACACCGGGGAGCTGTTTTTT. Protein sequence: CASRVGGNTGELFF.

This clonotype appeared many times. In DNA form, the CDR3 reads TGCGCCAGCAGCTCCGCGGGGGCTACTGAAGCTTTCTTT. Residues: CASSSAGATEAFF. The V gene is TRBV5-1, the J gene TRBJ1-1, with a tentative D call TRBD1 (6 bases). Looked up from germline, CDR1 is SGHRS and CDR2 is YFSETQ. CDR3 length: 13 residues. Between the trimmed V and J ends, which lost 3 bases and 5 bases, there was a span of 11 bases.

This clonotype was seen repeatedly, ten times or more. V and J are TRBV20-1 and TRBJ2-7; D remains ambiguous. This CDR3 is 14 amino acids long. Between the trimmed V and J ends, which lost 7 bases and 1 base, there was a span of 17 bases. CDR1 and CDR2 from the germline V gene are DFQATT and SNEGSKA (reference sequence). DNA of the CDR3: TGCAGTGTCACCAGTTCCCTCAGGTCCTACGAGCAGTACTTC. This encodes CSVTSSLRSYEQYF.

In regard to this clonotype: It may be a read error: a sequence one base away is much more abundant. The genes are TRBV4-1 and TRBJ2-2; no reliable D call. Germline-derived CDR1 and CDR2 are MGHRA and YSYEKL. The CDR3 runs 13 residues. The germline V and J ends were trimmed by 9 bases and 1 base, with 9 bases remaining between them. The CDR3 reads CARWKLNTGELFF. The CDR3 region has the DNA TGCGCCAGGTGGAAACTGAACACCGGGGAGCTGTTTTTT.

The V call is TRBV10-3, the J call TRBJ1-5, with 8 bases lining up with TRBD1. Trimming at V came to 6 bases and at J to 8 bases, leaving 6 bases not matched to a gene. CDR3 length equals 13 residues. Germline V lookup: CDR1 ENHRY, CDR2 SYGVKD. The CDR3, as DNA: TGTGCCATCAGCCCGGACAGGGACAAGCCCCAGCATTTT. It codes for CAISPDRDKPQHF.

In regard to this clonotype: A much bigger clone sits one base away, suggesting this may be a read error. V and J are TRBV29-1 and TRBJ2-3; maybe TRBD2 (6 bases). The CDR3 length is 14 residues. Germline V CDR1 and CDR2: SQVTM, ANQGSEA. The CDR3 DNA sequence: TGCGGCCACCTCCCAGGAGGGGGCACAGATACGCAGTATTTT. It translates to CGHLPGGGTDTQYF.

The CDR3 loop is CASSLAPRSTGELFF. The DNA of the CDR3 is TGTGCCAGCAGTTTAGCGCCCAGGAGCACCGGGGAGCTGTTTTTT. V and J are TRBV12-3 or TRBV12-4 and TRBJ2-2; no reliable D call. The V and J ends lost 0 bases and 4 bases respectively, with 9 bases between them. The CDR3 sequence is 15 residues long.

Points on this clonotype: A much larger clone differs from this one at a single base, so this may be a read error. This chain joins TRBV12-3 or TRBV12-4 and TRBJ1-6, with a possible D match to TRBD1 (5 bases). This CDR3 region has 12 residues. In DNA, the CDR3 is TGTGTCAGCAGTTTGGGGGAATCACCCCTCCACTTT. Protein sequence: CVSSLGESPLHF.

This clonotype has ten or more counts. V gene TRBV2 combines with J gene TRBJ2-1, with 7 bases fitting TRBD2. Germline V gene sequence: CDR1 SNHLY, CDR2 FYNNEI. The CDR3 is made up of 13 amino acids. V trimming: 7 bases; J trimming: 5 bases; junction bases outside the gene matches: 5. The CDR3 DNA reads TGTGCCAGCAAAATCAGCGGGAACAATGAGCAGTTCTTC. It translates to CASKISGNNEQFF.

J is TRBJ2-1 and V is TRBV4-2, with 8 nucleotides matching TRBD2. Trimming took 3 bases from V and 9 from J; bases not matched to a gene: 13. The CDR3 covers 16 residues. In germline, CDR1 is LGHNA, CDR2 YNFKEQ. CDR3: CASSHPSAGVSPEQFF. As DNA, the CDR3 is TGTGCCAGCAGCCACCCTTCAGCGGGAGTCTCTCCTGAGCAGTTCTTC.

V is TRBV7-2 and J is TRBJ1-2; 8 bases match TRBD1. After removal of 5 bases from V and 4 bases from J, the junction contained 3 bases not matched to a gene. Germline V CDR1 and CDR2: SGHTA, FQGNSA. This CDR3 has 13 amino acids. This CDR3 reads CASSPGGGYGYTF. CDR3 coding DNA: TGTGCCAGCAGCCCAGGGGGCGGCTATGGCTACACCTTC.